This entry features one T cell receptor beta chain sequence. This CDR3 is 11 amino acids long. CDR1 is MGHDK and CDR2 is SYGVNS in the germline V gene. After removal of 5 bases from V and 13 bases from J, the junction contained 5 bases not matched to a gene. Produced via immunoSEQ multiplex PCR; TCRdb's table is partial and in-frame only. The sample includes 95,000 to 150,000 clones, 89% of them seen just once. The data derive from a study of cytomegalovirus exposure and HLA in healthy donors. Sequencing was carried out using PBMCs. The sequence came from a woman in her late teens or twenties in good health and CMV-seronegative. J is TRBJ1-2 and V is TRBV25-1; 9 bases align to TRBD1. The CDR3 region is CASSRQGVATF. The CDR3 nucleotides read TGTGCCAGCAGTAGACAGGGGGTAGCCACCTTC.